At least ten counts were recorded for the clone carrying this TCR beta chain. The sample belongs to a study of identical twins. Template switching introduced a universal primer site, and the cDNA bore unique molecular identifiers. One entry per CDR3 protein, called by TCRdb with MiXCR from the 5' RACE reads. The sample holds some 710,000 distinct CDR3 sequences, roughly 6.2% seen once. This CDR3 spans 13 amino acids. The germline gives CDR1 SGHTA, CDR2 FQGNSA. Losses at the gene ends were 3 bases for V and 14 bases for J; bases not matched to a gene: 8. This clonotype was obtained from a man younger than 35 in good health. The sample comprised naive T cells sorted from blood. J is TRBJ2-2 and V is TRBV7-2; 8 positions agree with TRBD2. The CDR3 reads CASSLASGSALFF. The CDR3 DNA sequence: TGTGCCAGCAGCTTGGCTAGCGGGTCGGCTCTGTTTTTT.